The T cell receptor (beta chain) described here comes from a study of blood T cell repertoires in COVID-19. Study-level information: T cells, B-cell-depleted T cells, or PBMCs supplied cDNA or gDNA.

Study processing details: Nucleated cell number was recorded as an estimate derived from reference gene primer amplification. The table came from immunoSEQ multiplex PCR; TCRdb's copy has only in-frame clones and leaves some out. V and J calls and clone size are those listed in that table; D and trimming were worked out from the DNA. The data hold some 230,000 clones, with roughly 81% observed a single time. V lost 5 bases, J lost 3 bases, and 7 bases stayed unmatched. The CDR3 extends over 15 amino acids. Germline loops: CDR1 SEHNR, CDR2 FQNEAQ (reference sequence). This clone appeared a few times. This receptor was identified in a man aged 50-59 years who had recovered from COVID-19. The sample was peripheral blood. The gene calls are TRBV7-9 and TRBJ1-2; 9 nucleotides agree with TRBD1. The DNA for the CDR3 is TGTGCCAGCAGCCCCCAAAGGACAGGGGACTATGGCTACACCTTC. Amino acid sequence: CASSPQRTGDYGYTF.